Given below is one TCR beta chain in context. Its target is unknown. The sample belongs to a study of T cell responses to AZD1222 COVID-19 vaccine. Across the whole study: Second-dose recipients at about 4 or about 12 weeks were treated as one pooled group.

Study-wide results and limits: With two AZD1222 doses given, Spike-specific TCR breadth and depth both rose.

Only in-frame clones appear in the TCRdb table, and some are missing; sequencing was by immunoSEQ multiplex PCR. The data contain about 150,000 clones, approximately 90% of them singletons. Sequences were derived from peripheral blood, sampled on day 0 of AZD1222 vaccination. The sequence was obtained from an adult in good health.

DNA for the CDR3: TGTGCCAGCTCACCCACGAACAGGGGCCATCAGCCCCAGCATTTT. Encoded protein: CASSPTNRGHQPQHF. The chain has TRBV3-1 (or the pseudogene TRBV3-2) and TRBJ1-5, with 7 bases lining up with TRBD1. This CDR3 comprises 15 residues. Germline V CDR1 and CDR2: LGHDT, YNNKEL (reference sequence). The J segment lost 5 bases and the V segment lost 8 bases, leaving 12 bases of the junction unmatched.